This TCR beta chain comes out of a study of regulatory T cells in long-lasting Graves disease. Study-wide points: Those with persistent Graves' had less TCR diversity than newly diagnosed patients.

With 5 bases removed from V and 2 bases from J, the gap between germline ends came to 10 bases. Germline lookup yields CDR1 SGDLS and CDR2 YYNGEE. The CDR3 contains 14 residues. Regarding time point: persistent/refractory GD, antithyroid drugs over 5 years with positive TRAb. Making the TCR library involved RNA that had been extracted from PBMCs. In each case, Graves' disease was diagnosed per American Thyroid Association guidelines. EDTA tubes collected nine milliliters of peripheral blood. This clonotype was observed a few times. The antigen remains unidentified. Arm-PCR of CDR3 regions and iRepertoire HTBI primers were used to build TCR beta libraries. TCRdb called the multiplex PCR reads again in MiXCR, with one record for every CDR3 protein. Of 310,000 or so distinct CDR3 sequences listed, 15% to 20% are singletons.

J is TRBJ2-2 and V is TRBV9; TRBD2 is a possible D gene (6 bases). This clonotype originated in a female donor with Graves disease. The starting material was peripheral blood mononuclear cells (PBMCs), obtained when the disease was refractory, from a patient treated with antithyroid drugs. CDR3 sequence reads: CASSLADNTGELFF. The DNA for the CDR3 is TGTGCCAGCAGTTTAGCGGATAACACCGGGGAGCTGTTTTTT.